A selection of T cell receptor beta chains follows, all from one sample in a study of blood T cell repertoires in COVID-19. Generated by immunoSEQ multiplex PCR, the TCRdb table keeps only in-frame clones and is missing some. Of tens of thousands of clones listed, around 90% are singletons. Sequencing was carried out using peripheral blood. All receptors derive from a man aged 55 to 69 with COVID-19, enrolled during active disease. Each CDR3 is given with its conserved first and last residue. A D gene is named only where the DNA matches it firmly. The size entry is marked missing in some rows and otherwise reads once, few, many or a size class.

abundance | j_gene | d_gene | v_gene | CDR3aa | CDR3nt
NA | TRBJ2-3 | TRBD2 | TRBV2 | CASSGPAGVTDTQYF | TGTGCCAGCAGTGGCCCAGCGGGAGTAACAGATACGCAGTATTTT
NA | TRBJ2-7 | TRBD2 | TRBV11-2 | CASSLTSGRPYEQYF | TGTGCCAGCAGCTTAACTAGCGGAAGACCCTACGAGCAGTACTTC
NA | TRBJ1-4 | NA | TRBV19 | CASSPSEVRATNEKLFF | TGTGCCAGTAGTCCCTCGGAGGTTAGGGCAACTAATGAAAAACTGTTTTTT
NA | TRBJ1-1 | NA | TRBV18 | CASSLGDRSEAFF | TGTGCCAGCTCACTGGGAGACAGGTCTGAAGCTTTCTTT
NA | TRBJ2-3 | NA | TRBV5-1 | CAGRNSLTSDTQYF | TGCGCCGGTAGGAACAGCCTAACATCAGATACGCAGTATTTT
NA | TRBJ2-3 | TRBD2 | TRBV6-4 | CASSILAGASRDTQYF | TGTGCCAGCTCAATACTAGCGGGAGCCTCCAGAGATACGCAGTATTTT
NA | TRBJ1-5 | NA | TRBV7-3 | CASSLGRGEPQHF | TGTGCCAGCAGCTTGGGCAGGGGTGAGCCCCAGCATTTT
NA | TRBJ2-7 | TRBD2 | TRBV2 | CASRAKRESTYEQYF | TGTGCCAGCAGAGCCAAGCGGGAGTCAACCTACGAGCAGTACTTC
NA | TRBJ2-1 | NA | TRBV14 | CASSPGLNNEQFF | TGTGCCAGCAGCCCGGGACTCAACAATGAGCAGTTCTTC
few | TRBJ2-1 | TRBD2 | TRBV4-1 | CASSQVGLAANEQFF | TGCGCCAGCAGCCAAGTGGGACTAGCGGCCAATGAGCAGTTCTTC
NA | TRBJ2-3 | TRBD2 | TRBV5-1 | CASSPSPGLVSAIGTDTQYF | TGCGCCAGCAGCCCATCGCCGGGACTAGTAAGTGCTATTGGCACAGATACGCAGTATTTT